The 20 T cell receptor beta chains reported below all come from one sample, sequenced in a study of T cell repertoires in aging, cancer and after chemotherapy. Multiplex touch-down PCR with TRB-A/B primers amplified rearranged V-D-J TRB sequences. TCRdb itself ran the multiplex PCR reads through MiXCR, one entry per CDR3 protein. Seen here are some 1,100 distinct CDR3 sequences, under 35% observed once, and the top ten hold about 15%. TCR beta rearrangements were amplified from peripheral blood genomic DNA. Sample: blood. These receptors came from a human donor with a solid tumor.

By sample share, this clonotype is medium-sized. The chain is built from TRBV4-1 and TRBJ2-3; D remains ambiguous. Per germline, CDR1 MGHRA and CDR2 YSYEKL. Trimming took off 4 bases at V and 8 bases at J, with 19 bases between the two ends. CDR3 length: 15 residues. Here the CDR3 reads CASSLEKYGKGTQYF. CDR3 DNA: TGCGCCAGCAGCCTAGAAAAGTACGGTAAAGGTACGCAGTATTTT.

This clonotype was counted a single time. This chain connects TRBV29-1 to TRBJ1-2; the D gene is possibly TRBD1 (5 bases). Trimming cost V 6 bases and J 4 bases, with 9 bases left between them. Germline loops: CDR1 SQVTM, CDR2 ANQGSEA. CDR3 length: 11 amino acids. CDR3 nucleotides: TGCAGCGTCCGAACAGGCTATGGCTACACCTTC. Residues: CSVRTGYGYTF.

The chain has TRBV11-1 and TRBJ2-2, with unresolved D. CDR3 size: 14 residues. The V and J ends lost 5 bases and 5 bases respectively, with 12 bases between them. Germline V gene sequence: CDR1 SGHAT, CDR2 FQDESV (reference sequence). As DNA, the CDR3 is TGTGCCAGCAGCCCACCCGGGTTGACCGGGGAGCTGTTTTTT. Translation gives CASSPPGLTGELFF.

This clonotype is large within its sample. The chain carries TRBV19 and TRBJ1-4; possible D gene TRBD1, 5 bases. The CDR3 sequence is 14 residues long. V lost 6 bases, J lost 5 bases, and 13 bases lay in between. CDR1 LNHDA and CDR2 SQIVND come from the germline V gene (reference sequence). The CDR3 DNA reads TGTGCCAGTAGGACGACAGCTCTCAATGAAAAACTGTTTTTT. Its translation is CASRTTALNEKLFF.

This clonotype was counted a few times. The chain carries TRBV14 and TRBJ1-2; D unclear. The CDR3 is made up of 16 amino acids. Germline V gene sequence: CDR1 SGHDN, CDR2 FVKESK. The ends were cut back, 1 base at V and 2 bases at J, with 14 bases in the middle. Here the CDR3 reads CASSQGDGRPNYGYTF. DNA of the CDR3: TGTGCCAGCAGCCAAGGGGATGGCAGGCCAAACTATGGCTACACCTTC.

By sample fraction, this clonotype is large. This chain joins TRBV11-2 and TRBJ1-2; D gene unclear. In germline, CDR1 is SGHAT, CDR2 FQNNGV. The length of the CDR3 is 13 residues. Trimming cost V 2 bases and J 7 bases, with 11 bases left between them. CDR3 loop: CASSLSLGLGYTF. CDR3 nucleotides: TGTGCCAGCAGCTTAAGCCTTGGGCTTGGCTACACCTTC.

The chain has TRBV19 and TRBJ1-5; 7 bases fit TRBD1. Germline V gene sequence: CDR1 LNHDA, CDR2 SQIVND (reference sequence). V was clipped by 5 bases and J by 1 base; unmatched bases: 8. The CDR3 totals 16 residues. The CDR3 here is CASSVDRANSNQPQHF. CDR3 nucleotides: TGTGCCAGTAGTGTCGACAGGGCAAACAGCAATCAGCCCCAGCATTTT. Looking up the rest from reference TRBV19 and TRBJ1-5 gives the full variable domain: DGGITQSPKYLFRKEGQNVTLSCEQNLNHDAMYWYRQDPGQGLRLIYYSQIVNDFQKGDIAEGYSVSREKKESFPLTVTSAQKNPTAFYLCASSVDRANSNQPQHFGDGTRLSIL.

CDR3 residues: CASSLARASGNTIYF. The CDR3, as DNA: TGCGCCAGCAGCTTGGCCAGGGCCTCTGGAAACACCATATATTTT. The chain carries TRBV5-1 and TRBJ1-3; D may be TRBD1 (5 bases). The germline V and J ends were trimmed by 0 bases and 0 bases, with 7 bases remaining between them. CDR3 length: 15 amino acids. In germline, CDR1 is SGHRS, CDR2 YFSETQ.

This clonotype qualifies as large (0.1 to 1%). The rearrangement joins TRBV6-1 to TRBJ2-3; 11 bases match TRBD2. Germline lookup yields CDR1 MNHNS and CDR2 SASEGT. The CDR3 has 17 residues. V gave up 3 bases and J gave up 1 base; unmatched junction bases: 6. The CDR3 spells CASSESLAGVGTDTQYF. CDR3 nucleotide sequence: TGTGCCAGCAGTGAGTCACTAGCGGGAGTTGGCACAGATACGCAGTATTTT.

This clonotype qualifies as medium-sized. CDR3 residues: CASSPGTANYGYTF. The CDR3 bases are TGCGCCAGCAGCCCAGGGACAGCTAACTATGGCTACACCTTC. The rearrangement links TRBV5-1 to TRBJ1-2; 7 nucleotides match TRBD1. J was trimmed by 0 bases and V by 4 bases; bases with no gene match: 3. This CDR3 has 14 residues. Germline V gene lookup returns CDR1 SGHRS and CDR2 YFSETQ.

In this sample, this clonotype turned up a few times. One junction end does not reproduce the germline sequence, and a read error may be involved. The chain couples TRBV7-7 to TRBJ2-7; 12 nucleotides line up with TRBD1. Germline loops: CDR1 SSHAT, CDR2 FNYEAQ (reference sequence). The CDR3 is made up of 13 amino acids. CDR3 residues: CASSRDRGLEQYF. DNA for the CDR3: TGTGCTAGCAGCCGGGACAGGGGGCTTGAGCAGTACTTC.

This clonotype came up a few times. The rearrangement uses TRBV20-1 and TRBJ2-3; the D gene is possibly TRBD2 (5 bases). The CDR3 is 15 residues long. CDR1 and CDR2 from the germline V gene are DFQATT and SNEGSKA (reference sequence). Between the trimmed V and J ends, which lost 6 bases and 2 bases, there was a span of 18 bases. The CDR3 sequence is CSASYGELFTDTQYF. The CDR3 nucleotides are TGCAGTGCGTCCTACGGGGAGTTATTCACAGATACGCAGTATTTT.

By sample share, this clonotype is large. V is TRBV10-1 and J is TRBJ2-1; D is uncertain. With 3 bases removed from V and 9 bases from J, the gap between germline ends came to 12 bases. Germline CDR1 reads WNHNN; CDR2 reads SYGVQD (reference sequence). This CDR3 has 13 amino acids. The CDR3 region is CASSECRACEQFF. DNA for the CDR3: TGCGCCAGCAGTGAATGTAGAGCTTGTGAGCAGTTCTTC.

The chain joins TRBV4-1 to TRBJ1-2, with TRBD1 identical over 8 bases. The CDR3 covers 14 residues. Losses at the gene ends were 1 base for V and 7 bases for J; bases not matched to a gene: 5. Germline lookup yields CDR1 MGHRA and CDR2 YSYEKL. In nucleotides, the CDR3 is TGCGCCAGCAGCCAAGGGACAGGGCGGAGTGGCTACACCTTC. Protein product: CASSQGTGRSGYTF.

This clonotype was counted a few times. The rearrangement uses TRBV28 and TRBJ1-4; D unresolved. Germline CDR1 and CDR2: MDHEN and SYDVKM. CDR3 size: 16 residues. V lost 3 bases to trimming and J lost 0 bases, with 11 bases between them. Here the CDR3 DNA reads TGTGCCAGCAGTTTTTTTGATTTGGCAACTAATGAAAAACTGTTTTTT. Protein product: CASSFFDLATNEKLFF.

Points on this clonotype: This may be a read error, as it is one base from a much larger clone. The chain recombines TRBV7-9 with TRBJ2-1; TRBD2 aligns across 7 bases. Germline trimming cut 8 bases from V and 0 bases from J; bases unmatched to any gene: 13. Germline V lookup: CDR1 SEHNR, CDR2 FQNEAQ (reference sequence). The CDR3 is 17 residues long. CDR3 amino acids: CASRGEAWSSSYNEQFF. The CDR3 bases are TGTGCCAGCCGGGGGGAGGCATGGTCTAGCTCCTACAATGAGCAGTTCTTC.

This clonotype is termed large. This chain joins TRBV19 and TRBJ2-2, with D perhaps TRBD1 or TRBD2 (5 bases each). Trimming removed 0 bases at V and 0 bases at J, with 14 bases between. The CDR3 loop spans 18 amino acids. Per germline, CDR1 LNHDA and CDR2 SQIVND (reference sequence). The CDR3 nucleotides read TGTGCCAGTAGTATAGATGGCCCCGGGACGGCGAACACCGGGGAGCTGTTTTTT. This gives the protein CASSIDGPGTANTGELFF.

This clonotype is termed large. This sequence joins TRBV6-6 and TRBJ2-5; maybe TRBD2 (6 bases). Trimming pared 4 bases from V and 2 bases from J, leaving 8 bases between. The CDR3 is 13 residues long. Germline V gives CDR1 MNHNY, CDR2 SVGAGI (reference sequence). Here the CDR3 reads CASSSGEQETQYF. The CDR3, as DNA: TGTGCCAGCAGTTCGGGGGAACAAGAGACCCAGTACTTC.

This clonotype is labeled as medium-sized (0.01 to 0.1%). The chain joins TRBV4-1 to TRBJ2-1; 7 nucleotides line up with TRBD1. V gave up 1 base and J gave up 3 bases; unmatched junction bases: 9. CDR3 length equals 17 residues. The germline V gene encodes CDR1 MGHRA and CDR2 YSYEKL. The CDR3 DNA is TGCGCCAGCAGCCAAGCGAGGGGGACAGAACTCTACAATGAGCAGTTCTTC. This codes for CASSQARGTELYNEQFF.

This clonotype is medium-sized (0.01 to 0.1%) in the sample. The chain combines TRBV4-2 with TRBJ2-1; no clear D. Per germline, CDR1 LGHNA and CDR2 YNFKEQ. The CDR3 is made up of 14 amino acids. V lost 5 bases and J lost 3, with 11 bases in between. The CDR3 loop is CASSGGFNYNEQFF. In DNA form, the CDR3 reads TGTGCCAGCAGCGGCGGTTTTAACTACAATGAGCAGTTCTTC.